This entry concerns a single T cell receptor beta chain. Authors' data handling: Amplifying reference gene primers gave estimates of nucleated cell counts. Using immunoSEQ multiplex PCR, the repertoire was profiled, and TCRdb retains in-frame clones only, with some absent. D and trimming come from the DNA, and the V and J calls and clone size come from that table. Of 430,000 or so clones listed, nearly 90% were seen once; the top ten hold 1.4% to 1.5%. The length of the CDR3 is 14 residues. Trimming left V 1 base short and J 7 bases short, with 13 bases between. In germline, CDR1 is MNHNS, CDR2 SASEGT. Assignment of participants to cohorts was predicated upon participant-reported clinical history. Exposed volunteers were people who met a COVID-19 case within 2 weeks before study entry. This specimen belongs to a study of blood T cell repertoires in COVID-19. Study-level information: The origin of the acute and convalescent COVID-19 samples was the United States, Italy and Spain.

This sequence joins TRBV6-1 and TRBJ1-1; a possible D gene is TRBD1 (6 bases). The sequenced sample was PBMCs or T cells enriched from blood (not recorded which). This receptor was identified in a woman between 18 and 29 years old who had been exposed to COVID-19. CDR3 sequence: CASSEGGDKHEAFF. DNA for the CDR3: TGTGCCAGCAGTGAAGGTGGGGACAAACATGAAGCTTTCTTT.